This T cell receptor beta chain appears in the sequencing data of a study of cytomegalovirus exposure and HLA in healthy donors. Study-wide results and limits: Within the data, a cluster of highly shared sequence variants was likely a sequencing artifact. Compared with the roughly 700-donor mean, an Asian-associated ancestry cluster reportedly had fewer N-insertions, according to a later analysis.

This clone came up many times. Its specificity is unknown. The same CDR3 also results from other DNA sequences found in this sample. Likely unrecorded immune exposures existed in these nominally healthy donors. Germline CDR1 and CDR2: MNHNS and SASEGT. CDR3 length: 15 residues. J lost 0 bases, V lost 2 bases, and 1 base had no gene match. PCR amplification relied on 60 Vbeta primers (plus 13 Jbeta primers). Assay: immunoSEQ multiplex PCR; the TCRdb copy retains only in-frame clones and omits some. The data show under 200,000 clones, with around four fifths seen just once and more than 0.75% held by the top ten.

Sequencing used PBMCs. The chain links TRBV6-1 to TRBJ2-7; TRBD2 matches at 10 bases. This clonotype was sampled from a girl aged 2 to 10 in good health and CMV-seropositive. CDR3 sequence (DNA): TGTGCCAGCAGTGAACTAGCGGGAGCCTCCTACGAGCAGTACTTC. Amino acid sequence: CASSELAGASYEQYF.